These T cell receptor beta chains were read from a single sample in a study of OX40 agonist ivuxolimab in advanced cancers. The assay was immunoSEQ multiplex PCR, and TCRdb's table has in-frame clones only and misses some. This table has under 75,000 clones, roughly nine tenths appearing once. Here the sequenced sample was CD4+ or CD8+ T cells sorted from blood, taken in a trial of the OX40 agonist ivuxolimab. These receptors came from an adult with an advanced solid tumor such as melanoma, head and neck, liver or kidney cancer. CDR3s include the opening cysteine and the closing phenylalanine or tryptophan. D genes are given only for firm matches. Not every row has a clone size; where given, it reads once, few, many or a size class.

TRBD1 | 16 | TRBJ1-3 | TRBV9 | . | TGTGCCAGCAGCGACTCACCGGGACAGGGGGGAAACACCATATATTTT | CASSDSPGQGGNTIYF
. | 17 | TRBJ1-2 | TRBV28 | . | TGTGCCAGCAGTCCCCGTGAGGGCGCATCACTTAACTATGGCTACACCTTC | CASSPREGASLNYGYTF
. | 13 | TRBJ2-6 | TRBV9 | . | TGTGCCAGCGCGAGGTCTGGGGCCAACGTCCTGACTTTC | CASARSGANVLTF
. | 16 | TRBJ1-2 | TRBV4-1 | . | TGCGCCAGCAGCCAAGATAGCGGGGGGAGGAACTATGGCTACACCTTC | CASSQDSGGRNYGYTF
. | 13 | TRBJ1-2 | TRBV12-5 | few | TGTGCTAGTGGTTTGGTAGAATGGGAAGGCTACACCTTC | CASGLVEWEGYTF
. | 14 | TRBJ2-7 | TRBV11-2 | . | TGTGCCAGCAGCTTTCCGGACCGCACCTACGAGCAGTACTTC | CASSFPDRTYEQYF
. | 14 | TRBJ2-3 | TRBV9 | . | TGTGCCAGCAGCGGCAGCGGTAGCACAGATACGCAGTATTTT | CASSGSGSTDTQYF
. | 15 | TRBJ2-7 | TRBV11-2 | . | TGTGCCAGCACCCCGGAAGGGTGGGCTACCTACGAGCAGTACTTC | CASTPEGWATYEQYF
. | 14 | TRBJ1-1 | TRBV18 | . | TGTGCCAGCTCACCACCGGTTATAAACACTGAAGCTTTCTTT | CASSPPVINTEAFF
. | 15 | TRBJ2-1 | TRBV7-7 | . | TGTGCTAGCAGCCAAGACTTGGGGTTCTACAATGAGCAGTTCTTC | CASSQDLGFYNEQFF
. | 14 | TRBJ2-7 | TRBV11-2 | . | TGTGCCAGCAGCTTTATGCCGGGGACCTACGAGCAGTACTTC | CASSFMPGTYEQYF
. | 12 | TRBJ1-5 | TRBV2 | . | TGTGCCAGCAGGGAGGAAGCAGGGCCCCAGCATTTT | CASREEAGPQHF
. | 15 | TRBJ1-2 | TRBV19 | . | TGTGCCAGTAGTATCGCGCTCGGACATAACTATGGCTACACCTTC | CASSIALGHNYGYTF
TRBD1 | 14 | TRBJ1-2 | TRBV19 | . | TGTGCCAGTCTTGGACAGGGATCGTTCTATGGCTACACCTTC | CASLGQGSFYGYTF
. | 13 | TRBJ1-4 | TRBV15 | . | TGTGCCACCAGCAGAGGCGGCGAAGAAAAACTGTTTTTT | CATSRGGEEKLFF
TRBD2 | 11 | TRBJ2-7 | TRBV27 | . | TGTGCCAGCAGTGGGGGGGGAGAGGAGTACTTC | CASSGGGEEYF
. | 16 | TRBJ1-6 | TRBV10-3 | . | TGTGCCATCGGATCCTTGACGGAGCAAGGGAATTCACCCCTCCACTTT | CAIGSLTEQGNSPLHF
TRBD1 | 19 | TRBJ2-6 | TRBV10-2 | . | TGCGCCAGCAGTGCCTACCGGACAGGGGGCGCATCTGGGGCCAACGTCCTGACTTTC | CASSAYRTGGASGANVLTF
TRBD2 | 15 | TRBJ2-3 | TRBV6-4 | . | TGTGCCAGCAGTGCTAGCGGGGGGGCCCCAGATACGCAGTATTTT | CASSASGGAPDTQYF
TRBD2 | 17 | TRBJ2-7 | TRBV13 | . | TGTGCCAGCAGCTCCCGGCGGGCAGCGGGGGCCGACTACGAGCAGTACTTC | CASSSRRAAGADYEQYF
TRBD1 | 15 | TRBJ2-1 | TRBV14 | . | TGTGCCAGCAGCCTCAGGACAGGGTATGGAGATGAGCAGTTCTTC | CASSLRTGYGDEQFF
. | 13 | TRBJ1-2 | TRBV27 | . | TGTGCCAGCAGTTCCCGGTTGGGGGATGGCTACACCTTC | CASSSRLGDGYTF
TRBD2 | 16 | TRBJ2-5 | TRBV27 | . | TGTGCCAGCAGTCTCACTAGCGGGGATACCGCAGAGACCCAGTACTTC | CASSLTSGDTAETQYF
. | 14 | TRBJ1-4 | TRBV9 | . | TGTGCCAGCAGCGTAGCGGGGGCAGGTGAAAAACTGTTTTTT | CASSVAGAGEKLFF
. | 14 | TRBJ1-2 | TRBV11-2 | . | TGTGCCAGCAGCTTAGGGGGGCAGGGGTATGGCTACACCTTC | CASSLGGQGYGYTF
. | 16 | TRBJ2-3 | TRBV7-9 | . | TGTGCCAGCAGCTCTAAGCCCCCTCGGAGCACAGATACGCAGTATTTT | CASSSKPPRSTDTQYF
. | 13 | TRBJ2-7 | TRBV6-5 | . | TGTGCCAGCAGTTATCAGGCCTCCTACGAGCAGTACTTC | CASSYQASYEQYF
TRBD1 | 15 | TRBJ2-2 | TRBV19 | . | TGTGCCAGTATGACAGGGGCTATAAACACCGGGGAGCTGTTTTTT | CASMTGAINTGELFF
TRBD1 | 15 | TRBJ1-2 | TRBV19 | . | TGTGCCAGTACCTCCCCGGACAGGGTGAACTATGGCTACACCTTC | CASTSPDRVNYGYTF
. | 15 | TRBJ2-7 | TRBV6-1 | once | TGTGCCAGCAGTGACCCTTGGACAGAAGGGGTCGAGCAGTACTTC | CASSDPWTEGVEQYF
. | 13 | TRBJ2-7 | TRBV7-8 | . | TGTGCCAGCAGCCAAGGGTGGGTCGGGGAGCAGTACTTC | CASSQGWVGEQYF